The 18 T cell receptor beta chains listed next were all sequenced from one sample in a study of blood T cell repertoires in COVID-19. Using immunoSEQ multiplex PCR, the repertoire was profiled, and TCRdb retains in-frame clones only, with some absent. The sample yields around 210,000 clones, 85% seen once. The sequenced sample consisted of peripheral blood. These receptors were taken from a man in his forties or fifties with COVID-19, enrolled during active disease.

V is TRBV2 and J is TRBJ1-1, with D possibly TRBD1 on 6 matching bases. Trimming pared 5 bases from V and 9 bases from J, leaving 16 bases between. Looked up from germline, CDR1 is SNHLY and CDR2 is FYNNEI. This CDR3 contains 13 residues. Here the CDR3 reads CASSRDTTTQAFF. CDR3 bases: TGTGCCAGCAGTCGGGACACAACCACGCAAGCTTTCTTT.

This chain uses TRBV9 with TRBJ1-3, with D hard to call. CDR1 and CDR2 (germline): SGDLS, YYNGEE. Deletions cut 3 bases from V and 7 bases from J, with 8 bases between. The CDR3 spans 12 residues. The CDR3 DNA sequence: TGTGCCAGCAGCGGGGAGGATAACACCATATATTTT. Translation gives CASSGEDNTIYF.

The CDR3 spells CASSTGTATYEQYF. Here the CDR3 DNA reads TGTGCCAGTAGCACCGGGACTGCTACCTACGAGCAGTACTTC. The chain recombines TRBV19 with TRBJ2-7, with D maybe TRBD2 (6 bases). Germline V gene sequence: CDR1 LNHDA, CDR2 SQIVND (reference sequence). The CDR3 has 14 residues. V lost 6 bases and J 2 bases, leaving 14 bases between the germline ends.

The CDR3 coding sequence is TGTGCCAGCAGCTTGATGGACAGGGGAGGTGGCTACACCTTC. Translating it yields CASSLMDRGGGYTF. This chain connects TRBV5-8 to TRBJ1-2, with 9 positions matching TRBD1. CDR1 is SGHTS, CDR2 YDEGEE, per germline. The trim removed 1 base at V and 7 bases at J, leaving 5 bases unmatched. This CDR3 has 14 amino acids.

The CDR3 sequence: CASSVGAATPRSSYEQYF. CDR3 bases: TGTGCCAGCAGCGTAGGCGCCGCGACCCCTAGGAGCTCCTACGAGCAGTACTTC. This sequence joins TRBV9 and TRBJ2-7; D is unresolved. The germline V gene has CDR1 SGDLS and CDR2 YYNGEE. CDR3 length: 18 residues. The germline V and J ends were trimmed by 0 bases and 0 bases, with 19 bases remaining between them.

As DNA, the CDR3 is TGTGCCAGCAGCCAAGAACTTGGTCCCGAGCAGTACTTC. It specifies CASSQELGPEQYF. This chain uses TRBV3-1 (or the pseudogene TRBV3-2) with TRBJ2-7; D not certain. Germline CDR1 and CDR2: LGHDT and YNNKEL (reference sequence). CDR3 length: 13 amino acids. Between the trimmed V and J ends, which lost 0 bases and 6 bases, there was a span of 9 bases.

The chain carries TRBV10-3 and TRBJ2-1, with D possibly matching TRBD1 (6 bases). Trimming stripped 4 bases from V and 2 bases from J, with 12 bases between. From germline, CDR1 is ENHRY and CDR2 SYGVKD. CDR3 length equals 15 residues. CDR3 nucleotides: TGTGCCATCAGTGCCACAGGGTCCGCCTACAATGAGCAGTTCTTC. Translated, it gives CAISATGSAYNEQFF.

The chain links TRBV6-2 or TRBV6-3 to TRBJ1-2; 7 bases match TRBD1. The germline gives CDR1 MNHEY, CDR2 SVGEGT. V was clipped by 0 bases and J by 7 bases; unmatched bases: 5. This CDR3 comprises 14 residues. As DNA, the CDR3 is TGTGCCAGCAGTTACTCGGTTGCAGGGGGTGGCTACACCTTC. Amino acids: CASSYSVAGGGYTF.

J is TRBJ2-1 and V is TRBV2; the D gene is possibly TRBD1 (6 bases). The germline V gene encodes CDR1 SNHLY and CDR2 FYNNEI. Trimming removed 9 bases at V and 2 bases at J, with 14 bases between. The CDR3 runs 14 residues. This CDR3 reads CASHRTETYNEQFF. CDR3 DNA: TGTGCCAGTCACAGGACAGAAACCTACAATGAGCAGTTCTTC.

The chain is built from TRBV5-1 and TRBJ2-5; 13 positions match TRBD2. Per germline, CDR1 SGHRS and CDR2 YFSETQ. The CDR3 runs to 16 residues. The junction had 3 bases not matched to a gene; V was cut back by 4 bases and J by 0 bases. The CDR3 spells CASSGGLAGYQETQYF. CDR3 nucleotide sequence: TGCGCCAGCAGCGGGGGACTAGCGGGGTACCAAGAGACCCAGTACTTC.

The V gene is TRBV7-8, the J gene TRBJ2-5, with D hard to call. Germline V gene lookup returns CDR1 SGHVS and CDR2 FQNEAQ. Trimming took 7 bases from V and 0 from J, leaving 12 bases between them. This CDR3 is built from 14 residues. The CDR3 region is CASNHGGNQETQYF. CDR3 bases: TGTGCCAGCAACCATGGCGGCAACCAAGAGACCCAGTACTTC. The full variable domain, rest sourced from reference TRBV7-8 and TRBJ2-5, is GAGVSQSPRYKVAKRGQDVALRCDPISGHVSLFWYQQALGQGPEFLTYFQNEAQLDKSGLPSDRFFAERPEGSVSTLKIQRTQQEDSAVYLCASNHGGNQETQYFGPGTRLLVL.

This clone was detected only a few times. The V call is TRBV19, the J call TRBJ2-1, with D uncertain. The CDR3 is 14 residues long. The germline gives CDR1 LNHDA, CDR2 SQIVND (reference sequence). Trimming cost V 6 bases and J 2 bases, with 11 bases left between them. The CDR3 loop reads CASRGWATYNEQFF. In nucleotides, the CDR3 is TGTGCCAGTAGAGGTTGGGCAACCTACAATGAGCAGTTCTTC.

The rearrangement links TRBV5-4 to TRBJ2-7; 10 bases align to TRBD2. The V gene's germline CDR1 is SGHNT and CDR2 YYREEE (reference sequence). The CDR3 is 13 residues long. With V trimmed by 4 bases and J by 7 bases, 5 bases remained unmatched. CDR3 DNA sequence: TGTGCCAGCAGCCTCGGGACTAGCGAAGAGCAGTACTTC. This codes for CASSLGTSEEQYF.

The chain couples TRBV15 to TRBJ2-3; D gene uncertain. The CDR3 runs to 14 residues. CDR1 and CDR2 (germline): LNHNV, YYDKDF (reference sequence). V was shortened by 5 bases and J by 4 bases, with 13 bases between the two germline ends. CDR3 in DNA: TGTGCCACCAGCGAGAGTCTTACAGCAGATACGCAGTATTTT. Translated, it gives CATSESLTADTQYF. The full variable domain, completed using reference TRBV15 and TRBJ2-3, is DAMVIQNPRYQVTQFGKPVTLSCSQTLNHNVMYWYQQKSSQAPKLLFHYYDKDFNNEADTPDNFQSRRPNTSFCFLDIRSPGLGDTAMYLCATSESLTADTQYFGPGTRLTVL.

The J gene is TRBJ1-2, the V gene TRBV4-1; maybe TRBD1 (6 bases). The germline gives CDR1 MGHRA, CDR2 YSYEKL. Trimming pared 1 base from V and 2 bases from J, leaving 14 bases between. The CDR3 totals 16 residues. In DNA, the CDR3 is TGCGCCAGCAGCCAAGGAGGGGGGGAGAGCAACTATGGCTACACCTTC. Residues: CASSQGGGESNYGYTF.

The chain links TRBV6-2 or TRBV6-3 to TRBJ2-7; D is undetermined. Germline-derived CDR1 and CDR2 are MNHEY and SVGEGT. This CDR3 comprises 14 residues. V was shortened by 0 bases and J by 2 bases, with 8 bases between the two germline ends. This chain's CDR3 is CASSYSSSPYEQYF. The CDR3 DNA is TGTGCCAGCAGTTACTCCTCCTCCCCCTACGAGCAGTACTTC.

A remark on this clone: Other DNA sequences in the sample encode the same CDR3. The chain joins TRBV7-3 to TRBJ2-2, with 7 bases fitting TRBD1. Losses at the gene ends were 5 bases for V and 5 bases for J; bases not matched to a gene: 2. Germline CDR1 and CDR2: SGHTA and FQGTGA. The CDR3 totals 13 residues. The CDR3 DNA reads TGTGCCAGCAGCCCACAGGGGACCGGGGAGCTGTTTTTT. Protein sequence: CASSPQGTGELFF. Full variable domain (missing parts from reference TRBV7-3 and TRBJ2-2): GAGVSQTPSNKVTEKGKYVELRCDPISGHTALYWYRQSLGQGPEFLIYFQGTGAADDSGLPNDRFFAVRPEGSVSTLKIQRTERGDSAVYLCASSPQGTGELFFGEGSRLTVL.

The rearrangement links TRBV11-3 to TRBJ2-3; no definite D call. The germline V gene has CDR1 SGHNT and CDR2 YENEEA. Trimming took 1 base from V and 5 from J, leaving 13 bases between them. The CDR3 contains 15 residues. The CDR3 region has the DNA TGTGCCAGCAGCTTAGGATGGGCAGGATTAGATACGCAGTATTTT. Its protein is CASSLGWAGLDTQYF.